This TCR beta chain derives from a study of radiotherapy plus CTLA-4 blockade in lung cancer (dated by TCRdb to the late 2010s). For the wider study: Among enrolled patients, approximately 17% had an objective response and 31% reached disease control. What the research found in general, with its limitations: TCR clones derived from tumors expanded in peripheral blood after treatment with radiotherapy and ipilimumab. Increased serum interferon-beta after radiation, together with early dynamic changes in blood T cell clones, were reported to be the strongest predictors of response.

Relative to germline, V is 7 bases shorter and J is 5 bases shorter, with 10 bases between their ends. From its cysteine to its phenylalanine, the CDR3 spans 12 amino acids. Only the CDR3 part of the read is kept: 36 bases, read in frame from the first base. CDR1 and CDR2 are read off the germline V gene as MDHEN and SYDVKM. Notes on this clone: The clone's antigen remains unknown. No base qualities exist here, and no much larger clone lies one base off it.

The library was generated by the immunoSEQ multiplex PCR assay. This is the immuneACCESS table as TCRdb keeps it, with only in-frame sequences that have V and J called. A part of the clones is gone; compared with another copy, unresolved V genes explain less than half, and the rest is unexplained. Counted in this sample were tens of thousands of clones; 72% of them appeared once. The ten most abundant clones make up around 15% of the sample. Focal radiation therapy combined with CTLA-4 blockade (ipilimumab) was tested in patients with chemo-refractory metastatic non-small-cell lung cancer. This chain joins TRBV28 to TRBJ2-3, with the D gene too uncertain to name. Here the sequenced sample was peripheral blood, taken from a patient treated with radiotherapy plus ipilimumab. This clonotype was obtained from a human donor with non-small cell lung cancer that progressed on radiotherapy plus ipilimumab. The CDR3 loop reads CASKAREDTQYF. The nucleotide sequence is given as TGTGCCAGCAAGGCCCGAGAAGATACGCAGTATTTT.